These 20 T cell receptor beta chains were sequenced from one sample in a study of blood T cell repertoires in COVID-19. Using immunoSEQ multiplex PCR, the repertoire was profiled, and TCRdb retains in-frame clones only, with some absent. The sample gives 15,000 to 20,000 clones, about 80% of which show up once; just over 9% is in the top ten. Sequencing was done on a sample of peripheral blood. The receptors were gathered from a human donor in a cohort sampled during active COVID-19.

This clone came up a few times. The chain has TRBV9 and TRBJ2-1; 8 bases align to TRBD2. This CDR3 is built from 15 residues. In germline, CDR1 is SGDLS, CDR2 YYNGEE. The V segment lost 2 bases and the J segment 5 bases; nucleotides outside the gene matches: 6. CDR3 nucleotide sequence: TGTGCCAGCAGCGTCGGCTGGCGGGGGGACAATGAGCAGTTCTTC. It translates to CASSVGWRGDNEQFF.

This chain joins TRBV5-4 and TRBJ2-6; 7 bases line up with TRBD1. The junction had 2 bases not matched to a gene; V was cut back by 0 bases and J by 11 bases. Looked up from germline, CDR1 is SGHNT and CDR2 is YYREEE (reference sequence). This CDR3 has 13 residues. Here the CDR3 DNA reads TGTGCCAGCAGCTTGGCCGGGACAGACGTCCTGACTTTC. Its protein is CASSLAGTDVLTF.

The chain recombines TRBV18 with TRBJ2-3; TRBD2 matches at 13 bases. CDR1 and CDR2 from the germline V gene are KGHSH and LQKENI. CDR3 length: 16 amino acids. Trimming took 4 bases from V and 4 from J; bases not matched to a gene: 5. The chain's CDR3 is CASSQGTSGNADTQYF. In nucleotides, the CDR3 is TGTGCCAGCTCACAAGGGACTAGCGGGAACGCAGATACGCAGTATTTT.

The DNA of the CDR3 is TGCGCCAGCACCTTCGGAGGGTCTGGGGCCAACGTCCTGACTTTC. It translates to CASTFGGSGANVLTF. The chain employs TRBV5-1 and TRBJ2-6, with D perhaps TRBD2 (6 bases). V dropped 6 bases and J dropped 1 base, with 11 bases sitting between them. In germline, CDR1 is SGHRS, CDR2 YFSETQ. This CDR3 has 15 amino acids.

The chain is built from TRBV14 and TRBJ1-6, with D maybe TRBD1 (6 bases). CDR1 is SGHDN, CDR2 FVKESK, per germline. V lost 7 bases, J lost 7 bases, and 17 bases lay in between. The CDR3 has 15 amino acids. The CDR3 DNA reads as TGTGCCAGCAAAAAGGAAGGGGGATGGAATTCACCCCTCCACTTT. Encoded protein: CASKKEGGWNSPLHF.

This rearrangement joins TRBV19 to TRBJ2-3; 7 bases are a match to TRBD2. The CDR3 length is 18 residues. Germline values: CDR1 LNHDA, CDR2 SQIVND (reference sequence). The trim removed 5 bases at V and 0 bases at J, leaving 14 bases unmatched. CDR3 in DNA: TGTGCCAGTAGTCCTCTGGGGTGGGGAGGGGATAGCACAGATACGCAGTATTTT. It yields the protein CASSPLGWGGDSTDTQYF.

This chain joins TRBV18 and TRBJ1-4; 9 bases match TRBD1. Per the germline V gene, CDR1 is KGHSH and CDR2 is LQKENI. The CDR3 covers 16 residues. V was pared by 6 bases and J by 3 bases, with 8 bases of the junction left unmatched. The CDR3 loop reads CASSTGQGPPNEKLFF. The CDR3 bases are TGTGCCAGCTCGACAGGACAGGGGCCTCCTAATGAAAAACTGTTTTTT.

The rearrangement links TRBV6-5 to TRBJ2-6, with 8 bases matching TRBD1. Unmatched junction bases numbered 6, after V lost 7 bases and J lost 4 bases. The CDR3 has 15 amino acids. Germline assignment: CDR1 MNHEY and CDR2 SVGAGI. The DNA for the CDR3 is TGTGCCAGCATGGGCAGGGGGCCAGGGGCCAACGTCCTGACTTTC. It is translated as CASMGRGPGANVLTF.

This chain links TRBV28 with TRBJ2-2; 7 nucleotides agree with TRBD2. CDR3 length: 15 residues. Germline-derived CDR1 and CDR2 are MDHEN and SYDVKM. Trimming at V came to 8 bases and at J to 1 base, leaving 7 bases not matched to a gene. The CDR3 bases are TGTGCCAGCTCGCTGGGAGGGCTGAACACCGGGGAGCTGTTTTTT. Translation: CASSLGGLNTGELFF.

This rearrangement joins TRBV7-8 to TRBJ2-7; 8 positions agree with TRBD2. The CDR3 is made up of 17 amino acids. Germline V gives CDR1 SGHVS, CDR2 FQNEAQ. Germline trimming cut 5 bases from V and 3 bases from J; bases unmatched to any gene: 15. Here the CDR3 reads CASSPSGGLPPLYEQYF. DNA for the CDR3: TGTGCCAGCAGCCCAAGCGGGGGTTTGCCCCCCCTCTACGAGCAGTACTTC.

This clone was detected only once. V is TRBV7-3 and J is TRBJ1-1; TRBD1 agrees at 7 bases. Germline V CDR1 and CDR2: SGHTA, FQGTGA. V was pared by 1 base and J by 0 bases, with 2 bases of the junction left unmatched. The CDR3 runs to 15 residues. Here the CDR3 reads CASSLKGQLNTEAFF. DNA for the CDR3: TGTGCCAGCAGCTTAAAGGGACAGCTGAACACTGAAGCTTTCTTT.

The genes are TRBV11-2 and TRBJ2-1; 10 bases fit TRBD2. V lost 4 bases to trimming and J lost 7 bases; unmatched junction nucleotides: 7. The germline V gene encodes CDR1 SGHAT and CDR2 FQNNGV. The CDR3 has 15 residues. The CDR3 reads CASSSLAGGENEQFF. In DNA form, the CDR3 reads TGTGCCAGCAGCTCATTAGCGGGAGGAGAAAATGAGCAGTTCTTC.

This clone was observed a few times. This sequence joins TRBV9 and TRBJ2-3; the D gene is possibly TRBD2 (6 bases). The CDR3 length is 15 residues. The germline V gene encodes CDR1 SGDLS and CDR2 YYNGEE. V lost 0 bases and J lost 4, with 12 bases in between. The CDR3 DNA follows: TGTGCCAGCAGCGTAGGTAGCGGCCCCGCAGATACGCAGTATTTT. Protein sequence: CASSVGSGPADTQYF. Filled out from reference TRBV9 and TRBJ2-3, the complete variable domain reads DSGVTQTPKHLITATGQRVTLRCSPRSGDLSVYWYQQSLDQGLQFLIQYYNGEERAKGNILERFSAQQFPDLHSELNLSSLELGDSALYFCASSVGSGPADTQYFGPGTRLTVL.

The rearrangement links TRBV3-1 (or the pseudogene TRBV3-2) to TRBJ1-2; no firm D call. Germline CDR1 and CDR2: LGHDT and YNNKEL (reference sequence). The CDR3 is 18 amino acids. Deletions cut 4 bases from V and 4 bases from J, with 25 bases between. The CDR3: CASSPKERGSSTPYGYTF. CDR3 nucleotides: TGTGCCAGCAGCCCCAAAGAGAGAGGATCTTCCACGCCCTATGGCTACACCTTC.

The chain joins TRBV10-3 to TRBJ2-1; D is uncertain. Germline CDR1 ENHRY, CDR2 SYGVKD. V was clipped by 4 bases and J by 7 bases, with 14 bases between them. The CDR3 sequence is 14 residues long. This CDR3 is CAISGVGPGNEQFF. CDR3 nucleotides: TGTGCCATCAGTGGGGTTGGCCCCGGGAATGAGCAGTTCTTC.

The gene calls are TRBV9 and TRBJ2-2, with 10 bases fitting TRBD1. The trim removed 4 bases at V and 4 bases at J, leaving 4 bases unmatched. Looked up from germline, CDR1 is SGDLS and CDR2 is YYNGEE. The CDR3 consists of 15 residues. CDR3 in DNA: TGTGCCAGCAGCCCCCGGACAGGGGGCACCGGGGAGCTGTTTTTT. It translates to CASSPRTGGTGELFF.

The V call is TRBV6-2 or TRBV6-3, the J call TRBJ2-7; 7 positions match TRBD2. V was pared by 2 bases and J by 4 bases, with 20 bases of the junction left unmatched. The CDR3 totals 19 residues. Germline V lookup: CDR1 MNHEY, CDR2 SVGEGT. CDR3 sequence (DNA): TGTGCCAGCAGTTACAACAGCGGGGTCGGGAGTGGCAGGAGGTACGAGCAGTACTTC. It translates to CASSYNSGVGSGRRYEQYF.

CDR3 sequence reads: CASSHRQESNQPQHF. CDR3 nucleotides: TGTGCCAGCAGTCACAGACAGGAGAGCAATCAGCCCCAGCATTTT. This chain joins TRBV6-5 and TRBJ1-5, with D perhaps TRBD1 (6 bases). The germline V and J ends were trimmed by 5 bases and 1 base, with 12 bases remaining between them. Germline V gene sequence: CDR1 MNHEY, CDR2 SVGAGI. The CDR3 runs to 15 residues.

The chain uses TRBV7-3 and TRBJ1-2; 8 bases are shared with TRBD1. This CDR3 is built from 13 residues. Germline CDR1 is SGHTA and CDR2 is FQGTGA. Trimming at V came to 4 bases and at J to 6 bases, leaving 4 bases not matched to a gene. The CDR3: CASSSRTGNGYTF. In DNA, the CDR3 is TGTGCCAGCAGCTCCCGGACAGGGAATGGCTACACCTTC. Full variable domain (outside the CDR3, taken from reference TRBV7-3 and TRBJ1-2): GAGVSQTPSNKVTEKGKYVELRCDPISGHTALYWYRQSLGQGPEFLIYFQGTGAADDSGLPNDRFFAVRPEGSVSTLKIQRTERGDSAVYLCASSSRTGNGYTFGSGTRLTVV.

J is TRBJ2-3 and V is TRBV18, with D unresolved. The CDR3 has 15 amino acids. The germline V gene encodes CDR1 KGHSH and CDR2 LQKENI. V was shortened by 0 bases and J by 1 base, with 8 bases between the two germline ends. CDR3 in amino acids: CASSPPTDGTDTQYF. The CDR3 coding sequence is TGTGCCAGCTCACCACCGACTGATGGCACAGATACGCAGTATTTT.